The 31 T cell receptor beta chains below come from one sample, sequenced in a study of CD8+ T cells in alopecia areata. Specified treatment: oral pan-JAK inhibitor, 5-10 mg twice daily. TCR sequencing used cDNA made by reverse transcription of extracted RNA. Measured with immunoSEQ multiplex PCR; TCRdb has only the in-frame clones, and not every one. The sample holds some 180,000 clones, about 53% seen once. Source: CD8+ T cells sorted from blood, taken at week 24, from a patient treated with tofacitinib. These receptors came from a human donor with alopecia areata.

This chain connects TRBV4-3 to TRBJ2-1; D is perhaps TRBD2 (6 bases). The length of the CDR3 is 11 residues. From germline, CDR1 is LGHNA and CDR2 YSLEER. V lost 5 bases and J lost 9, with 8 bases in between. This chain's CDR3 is CASSDGGEQFF. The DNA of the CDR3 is TGCGCCAGCAGCGACGGGGGTGAGCAGTTCTTC.

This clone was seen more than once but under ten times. CDR3 sequence: CASGSRTEQYF. For the CDR3, the DNA is TGTGCCAGCGGTTCCCGTACCGAGCAGTACTTC. The chain combines TRBV11-2 with TRBJ2-7; D remains unclear. Looked up from germline, CDR1 is SGHAT and CDR2 is FQNNGV. This CDR3 spans 11 amino acids. Trimming shortened V by 8 bases and J by 6 bases, and 11 bases separated the two germline ends.

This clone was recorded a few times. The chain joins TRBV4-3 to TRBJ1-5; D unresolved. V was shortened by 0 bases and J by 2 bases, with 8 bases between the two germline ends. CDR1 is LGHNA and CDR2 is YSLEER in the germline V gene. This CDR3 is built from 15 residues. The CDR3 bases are TGCGCCAGCAGCCAAGATTATACCGGCAATCAGCCCCAGCATTTT. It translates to CASSQDYTGNQPQHF.

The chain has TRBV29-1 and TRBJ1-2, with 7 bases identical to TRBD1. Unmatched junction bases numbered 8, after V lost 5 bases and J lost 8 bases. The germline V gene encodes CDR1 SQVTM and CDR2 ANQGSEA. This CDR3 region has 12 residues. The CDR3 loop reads CSVPGTDGGYTF. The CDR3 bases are TGCAGCGTTCCTGGGACAGATGGGGGCTACACCTTC.

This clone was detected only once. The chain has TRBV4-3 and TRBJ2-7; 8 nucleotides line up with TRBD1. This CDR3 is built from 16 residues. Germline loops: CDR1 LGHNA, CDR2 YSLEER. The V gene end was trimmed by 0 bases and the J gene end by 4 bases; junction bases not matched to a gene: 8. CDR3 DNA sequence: TGCGCCAGCAGCCAAGATAGGGTACAGGGGGTTTACGAGCAGTACTTC. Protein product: CASSQDRVQGVYEQYF.

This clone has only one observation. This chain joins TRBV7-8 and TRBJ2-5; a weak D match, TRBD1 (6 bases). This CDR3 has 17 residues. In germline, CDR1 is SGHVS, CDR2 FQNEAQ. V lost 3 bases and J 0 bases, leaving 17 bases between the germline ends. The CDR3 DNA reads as TGTGCCAGCAGCTTCTTGAGGACAGTAACTTACCAAGAGACCCAGTACTTC. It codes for CASSFLRTVTYQETQYF. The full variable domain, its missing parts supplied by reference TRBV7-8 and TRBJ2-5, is GAGVSQSPRYKVAKRGQDVALRCDPISGHVSLFWYQQALGQGPEFLTYFQNEAQLDKSGLPSDRFFAERPEGSVSTLKIQRTQQEDSAVYLCASSFLRTVTYQETQYFGPGTRLLVL.

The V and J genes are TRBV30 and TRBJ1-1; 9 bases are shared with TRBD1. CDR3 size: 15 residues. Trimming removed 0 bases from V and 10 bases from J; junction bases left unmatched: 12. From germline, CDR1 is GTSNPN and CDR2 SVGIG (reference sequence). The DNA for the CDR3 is TGTGCCTGGAGTGTAATCGGACAGGGGACGCGTGGAGCTTTCTTT. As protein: CAWSVIGQGTRGAFF.

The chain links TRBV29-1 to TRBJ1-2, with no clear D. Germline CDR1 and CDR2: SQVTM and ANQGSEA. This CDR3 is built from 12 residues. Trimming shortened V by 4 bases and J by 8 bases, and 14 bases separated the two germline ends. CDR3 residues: CSVVEGFGGYTF. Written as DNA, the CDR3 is TGCAGCGTTGTGGAGGGATTCGGCGGCTACACCTTC.

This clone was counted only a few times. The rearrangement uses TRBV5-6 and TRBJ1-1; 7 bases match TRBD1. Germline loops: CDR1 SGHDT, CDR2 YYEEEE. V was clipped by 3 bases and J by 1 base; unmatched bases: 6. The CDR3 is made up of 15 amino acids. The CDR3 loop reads CASSSDRLQNTEAFF. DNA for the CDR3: TGTGCCAGCAGCTCGGACAGGCTACAGAACACTGAAGCTTTCTTT.

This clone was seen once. The CDR3 bases are TGCGCCAGCAGCCAAGGGCCAACTGGGGCCAACGTCCTGACTTTC. It codes for CASSQGPTGANVLTF. The rearrangement links TRBV4-3 to TRBJ2-6; D unresolved. The CDR3 contains 15 residues. Per the germline V gene, CDR1 is LGHNA and CDR2 is YSLEER. Trimming shortened V by 1 base and J by 2 bases, and 6 bases separated the two germline ends.

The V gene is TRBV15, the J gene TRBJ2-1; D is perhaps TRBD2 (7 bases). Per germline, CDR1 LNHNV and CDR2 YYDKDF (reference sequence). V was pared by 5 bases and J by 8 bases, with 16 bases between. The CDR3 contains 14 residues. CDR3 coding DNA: TGTGCCACCAGCGGCCGGGGGGCCTGGGATGAGCAGTTCTTC. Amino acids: CATSGRGAWDEQFF.

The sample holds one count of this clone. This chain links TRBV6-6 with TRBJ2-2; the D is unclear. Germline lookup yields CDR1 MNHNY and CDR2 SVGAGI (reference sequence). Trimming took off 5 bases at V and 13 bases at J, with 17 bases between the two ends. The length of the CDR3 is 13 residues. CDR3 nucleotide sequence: TGTGCCAGCAGTCCTCAAGCGAATCCGGCGCTGTTTTTT. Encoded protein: CASSPQANPALFF.

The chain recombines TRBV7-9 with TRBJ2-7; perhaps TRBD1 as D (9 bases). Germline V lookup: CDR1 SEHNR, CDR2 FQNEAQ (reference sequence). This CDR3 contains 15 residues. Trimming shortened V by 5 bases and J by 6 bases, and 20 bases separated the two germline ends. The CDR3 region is CASSPPGGDRVEQYF. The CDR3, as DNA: TGTGCCAGCAGCCCCCCGGGGGGGGACAGGGTCGAGCAGTACTTC. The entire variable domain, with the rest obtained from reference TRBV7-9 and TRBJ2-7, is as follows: DTGVSQNPRHKITKRGQNVTFRCDPISEHNRLYWYRQTLGQGPEFLTYFQNEAQLEKSRLLSDRFSAERPKGSFSTLEIQRTEQGDSAMYLCASSPPGGDRVEQYFGPGTRLTVT.

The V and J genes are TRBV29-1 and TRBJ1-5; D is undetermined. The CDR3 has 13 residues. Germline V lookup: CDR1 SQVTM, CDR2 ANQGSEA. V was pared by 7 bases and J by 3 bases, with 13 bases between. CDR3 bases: TGCAGCGCGGAATTTGGGCTCAATCAGCCCCAGCATTTT. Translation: CSAEFGLNQPQHF.

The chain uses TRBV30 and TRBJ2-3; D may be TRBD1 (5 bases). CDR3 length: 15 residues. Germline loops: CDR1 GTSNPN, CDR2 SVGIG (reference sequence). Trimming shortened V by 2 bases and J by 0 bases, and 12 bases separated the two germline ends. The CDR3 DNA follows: TGTGCCTGGAGTAGACAGACGATTAGCACAGATACGCAGTATTTT. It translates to CAWSRQTISTDTQYF.

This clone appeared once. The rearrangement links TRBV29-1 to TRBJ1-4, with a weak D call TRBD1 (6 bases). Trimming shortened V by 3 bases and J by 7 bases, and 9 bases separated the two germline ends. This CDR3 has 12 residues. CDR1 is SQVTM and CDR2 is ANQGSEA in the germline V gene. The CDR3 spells CSVEGAGEKLFF. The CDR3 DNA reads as TGCAGCGTTGAGGGGGCGGGTGAAAAACTGTTTTTT.

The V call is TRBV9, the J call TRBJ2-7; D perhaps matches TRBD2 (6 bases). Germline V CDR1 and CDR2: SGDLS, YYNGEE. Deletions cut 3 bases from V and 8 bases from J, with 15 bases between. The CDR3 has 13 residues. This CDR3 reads CASSGGRGAQQYF. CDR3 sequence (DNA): TGTGCCAGCAGCGGGGGCCGCGGGGCACAGCAGTACTTC.

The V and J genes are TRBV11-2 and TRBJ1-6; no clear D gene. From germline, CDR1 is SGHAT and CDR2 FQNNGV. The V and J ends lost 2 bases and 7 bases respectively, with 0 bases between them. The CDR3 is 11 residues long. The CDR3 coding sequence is TGTGCCAGCAGCTTAAATTCACCCCTCCACTTT. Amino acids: CASSLNSPLHF.

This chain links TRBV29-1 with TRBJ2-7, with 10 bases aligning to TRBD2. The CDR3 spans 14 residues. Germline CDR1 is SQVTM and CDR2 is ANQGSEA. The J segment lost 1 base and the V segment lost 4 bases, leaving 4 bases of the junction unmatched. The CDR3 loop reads CSVAASGSSYEQYF. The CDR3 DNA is TGCAGCGTTGCGGCTAGCGGGAGTTCCTACGAGCAGTACTTC.

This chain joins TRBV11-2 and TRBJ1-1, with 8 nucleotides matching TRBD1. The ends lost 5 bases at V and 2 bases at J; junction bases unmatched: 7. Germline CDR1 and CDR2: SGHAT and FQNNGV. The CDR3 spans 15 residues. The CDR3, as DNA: TGTGCCAGCAGCCTAACTCAGGGGGCAAACACTGAAGCTTTCTTT. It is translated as CASSLTQGANTEAFF. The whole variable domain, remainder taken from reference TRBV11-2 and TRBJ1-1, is EAGVAQSPRYKIIEKRQSVAFWCNPISGHATLYWYQQILGQGPKLLIQFQNNGVVDDSQLPKDRFSAERLKGVDSTLKIQPAKLEDSAVYLCASSLTQGANTEAFFGQGTRLTVV.

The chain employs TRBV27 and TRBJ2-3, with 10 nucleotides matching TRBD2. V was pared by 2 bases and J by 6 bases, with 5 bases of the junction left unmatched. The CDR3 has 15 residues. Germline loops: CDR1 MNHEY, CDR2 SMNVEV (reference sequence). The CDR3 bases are TGTGCCAGCAGTTTACCAGCGGGGGGGTCGGATACGCAGTATTTT. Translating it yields CASSLPAGGSDTQYF.

DNA for the CDR3: TGCGCCAGCAGCCAAGTTTCCAAGGACAATGAGCAGTTCTTC. This codes for CASSQVSKDNEQFF. The genes are TRBV4-1 and TRBJ2-1, with D uncertain. V was shortened by 1 base and J by 5 bases, with 9 bases between the two germline ends. The length of the CDR3 is 14 residues. The germline V gene encodes CDR1 MGHRA and CDR2 YSYEKL.

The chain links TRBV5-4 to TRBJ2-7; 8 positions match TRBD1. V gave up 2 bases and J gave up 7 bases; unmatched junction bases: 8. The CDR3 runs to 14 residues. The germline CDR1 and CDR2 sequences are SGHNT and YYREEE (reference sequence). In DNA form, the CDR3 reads TGTGCCAGCAGCTTCGACAGGGGAATCTTTGAGCAGTACTTC. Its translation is CASSFDRGIFEQYF.

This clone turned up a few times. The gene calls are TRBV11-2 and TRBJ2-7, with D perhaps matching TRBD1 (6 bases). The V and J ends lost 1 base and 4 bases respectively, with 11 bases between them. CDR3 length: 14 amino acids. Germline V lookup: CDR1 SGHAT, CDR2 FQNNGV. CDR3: CASSLGRGYYEQYF. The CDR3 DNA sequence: TGTGCCAGCAGCTTAGGCAGGGGCTATTACGAGCAGTACTTC.

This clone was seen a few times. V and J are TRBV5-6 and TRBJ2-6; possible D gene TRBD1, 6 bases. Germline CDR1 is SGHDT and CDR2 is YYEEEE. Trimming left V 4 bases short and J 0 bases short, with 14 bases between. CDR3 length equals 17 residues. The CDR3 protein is CASSVTGPSSGANVLTF. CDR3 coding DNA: TGTGCCAGCAGCGTGACAGGCCCAAGCTCTGGGGCCAACGTCCTGACTTTC.

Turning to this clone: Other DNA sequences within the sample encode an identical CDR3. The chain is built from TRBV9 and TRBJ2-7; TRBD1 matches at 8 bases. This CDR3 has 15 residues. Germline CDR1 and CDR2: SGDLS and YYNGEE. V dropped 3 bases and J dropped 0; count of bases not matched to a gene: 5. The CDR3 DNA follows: TGTGCCAGCAGCGCAGGACAGGGAAGCTCCTACGAGCAGTACTTC. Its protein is CASSAGQGSSYEQYF.

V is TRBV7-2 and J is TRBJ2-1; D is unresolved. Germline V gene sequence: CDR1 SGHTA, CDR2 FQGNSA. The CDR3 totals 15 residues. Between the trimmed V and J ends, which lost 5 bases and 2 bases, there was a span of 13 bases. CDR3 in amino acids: CASSPSVSPYNEQFF. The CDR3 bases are TGTGCCAGCAGCCCCTCGGTGAGCCCCTACAATGAGCAGTTCTTC.

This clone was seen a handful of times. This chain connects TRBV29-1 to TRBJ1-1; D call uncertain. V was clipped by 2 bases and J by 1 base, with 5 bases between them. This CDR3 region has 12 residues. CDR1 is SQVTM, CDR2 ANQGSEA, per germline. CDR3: CSVESQNTEAFF. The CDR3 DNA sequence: TGCAGCGTTGAAAGTCAGAACACTGAAGCTTTCTTT.

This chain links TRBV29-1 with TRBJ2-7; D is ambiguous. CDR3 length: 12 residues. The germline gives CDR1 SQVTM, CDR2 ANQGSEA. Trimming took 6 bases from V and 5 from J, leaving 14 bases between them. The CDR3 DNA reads TGCAGCGTCCTTGCAGTCCTCAACGAGCAGTACTTC. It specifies CSVLAVLNEQYF.

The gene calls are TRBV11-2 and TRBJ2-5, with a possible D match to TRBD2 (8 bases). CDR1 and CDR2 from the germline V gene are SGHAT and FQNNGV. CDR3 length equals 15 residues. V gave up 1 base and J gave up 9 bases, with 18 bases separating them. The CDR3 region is CASSLAGGGLSSQYF. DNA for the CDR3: TGTGCCAGCAGCTTAGCGGGAGGGGGCCTGTCGTCCCAGTACTTC. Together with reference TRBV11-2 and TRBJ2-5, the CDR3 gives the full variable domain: EAGVAQSPRYKIIEKRQSVAFWCNPISGHATLYWYQQILGQGPKLLIQFQNNGVVDDSQLPKDRFSAERLKGVDSTLKIQPAKLEDSAVYLCASSLAGGGLSSQYFGPGTRLLVL.

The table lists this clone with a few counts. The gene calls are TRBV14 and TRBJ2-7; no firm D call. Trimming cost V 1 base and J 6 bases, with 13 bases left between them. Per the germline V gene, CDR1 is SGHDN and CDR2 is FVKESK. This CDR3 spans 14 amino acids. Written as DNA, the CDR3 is TGTGCCAGCAGCCAAGGGGCAGGCGCTCGCGAGCAGTACTTC. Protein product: CASSQGAGAREQYF.